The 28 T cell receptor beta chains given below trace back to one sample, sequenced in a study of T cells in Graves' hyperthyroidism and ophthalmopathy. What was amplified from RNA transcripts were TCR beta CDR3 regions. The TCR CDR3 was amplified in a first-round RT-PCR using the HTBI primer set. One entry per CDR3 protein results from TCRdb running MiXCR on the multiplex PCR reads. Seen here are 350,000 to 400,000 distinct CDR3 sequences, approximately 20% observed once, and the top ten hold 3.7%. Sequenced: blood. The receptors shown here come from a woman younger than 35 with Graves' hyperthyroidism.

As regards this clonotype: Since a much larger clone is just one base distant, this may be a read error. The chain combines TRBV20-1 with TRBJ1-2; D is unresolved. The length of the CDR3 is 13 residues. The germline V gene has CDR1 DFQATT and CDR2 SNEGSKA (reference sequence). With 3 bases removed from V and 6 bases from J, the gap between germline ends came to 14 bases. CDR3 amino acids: CSARHEGGDGYTF. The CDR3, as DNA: TGCAGTGCTAGGCATGAGGGAGGCGATGGCTACACCTTC.

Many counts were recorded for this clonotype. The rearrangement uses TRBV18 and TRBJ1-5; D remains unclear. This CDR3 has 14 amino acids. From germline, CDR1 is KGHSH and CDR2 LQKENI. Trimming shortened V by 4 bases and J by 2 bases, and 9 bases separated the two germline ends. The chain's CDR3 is CASSQGFGNQPQHF. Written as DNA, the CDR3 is TGTGCCAGCTCACAGGGTTTTGGCAATCAGCCCCAGCATTTT.

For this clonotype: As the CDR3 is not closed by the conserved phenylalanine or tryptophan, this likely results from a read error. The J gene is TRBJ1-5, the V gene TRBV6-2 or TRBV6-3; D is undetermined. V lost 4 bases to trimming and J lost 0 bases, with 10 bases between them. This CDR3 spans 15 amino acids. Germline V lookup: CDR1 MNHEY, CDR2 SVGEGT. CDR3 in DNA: TGTGCCAGCAGTTCCCGTCCGAATAGCAATCAGCCCCAGCATTAT. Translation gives CASSSRPNSNQPQHY.

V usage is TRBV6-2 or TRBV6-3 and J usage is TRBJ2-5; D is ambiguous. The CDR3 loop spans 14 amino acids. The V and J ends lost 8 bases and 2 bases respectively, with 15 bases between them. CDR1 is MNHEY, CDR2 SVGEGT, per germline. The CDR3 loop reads CASSDGVEQETQYF. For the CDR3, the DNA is TGTGCCAGCTCCGACGGCGTAGAGCAAGAGACCCAGTACTTC.

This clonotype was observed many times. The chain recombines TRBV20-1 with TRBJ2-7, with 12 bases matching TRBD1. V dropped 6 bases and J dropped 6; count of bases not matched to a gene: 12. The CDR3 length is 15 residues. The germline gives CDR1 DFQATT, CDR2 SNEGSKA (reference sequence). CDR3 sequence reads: CSATGTGGRGPEQYF. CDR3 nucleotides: TGCAGTGCCACCGGGACAGGGGGCAGGGGTCCCGAGCAGTACTTC.

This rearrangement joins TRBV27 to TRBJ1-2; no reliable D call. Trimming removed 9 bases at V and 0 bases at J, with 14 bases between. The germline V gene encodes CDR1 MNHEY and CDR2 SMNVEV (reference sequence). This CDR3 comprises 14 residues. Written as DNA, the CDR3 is TGTGCCAGGGTTCGGAAACGCACTAACTATGGCTACACCTTC. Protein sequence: CARVRKRTNYGYTF.

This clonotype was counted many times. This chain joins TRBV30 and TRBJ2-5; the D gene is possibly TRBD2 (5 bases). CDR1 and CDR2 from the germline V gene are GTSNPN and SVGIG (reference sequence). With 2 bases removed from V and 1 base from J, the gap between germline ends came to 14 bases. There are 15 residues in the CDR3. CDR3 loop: CAWSPTEGIQETQYF. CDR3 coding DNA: TGTGCCTGGAGTCCAACCGAGGGAATCCAAGAGACCCAGTACTTC.

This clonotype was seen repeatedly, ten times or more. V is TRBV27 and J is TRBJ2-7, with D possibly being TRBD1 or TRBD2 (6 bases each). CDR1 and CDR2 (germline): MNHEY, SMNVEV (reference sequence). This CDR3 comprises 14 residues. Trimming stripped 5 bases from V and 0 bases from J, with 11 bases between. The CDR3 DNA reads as TGTGCCAGCAGTGGAGGGGGGCTCTCCTACGAGCAGTACTTC. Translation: CASSGGGLSYEQYF.

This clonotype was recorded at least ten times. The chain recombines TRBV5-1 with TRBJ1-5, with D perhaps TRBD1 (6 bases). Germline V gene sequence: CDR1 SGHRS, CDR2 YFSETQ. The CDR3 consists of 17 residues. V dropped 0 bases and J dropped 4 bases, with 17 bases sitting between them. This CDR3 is CASSLDRVELGNQPQHF. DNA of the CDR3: TGCGCCAGCAGCTTGGACAGGGTAGAATTGGGAAATCAGCCCCAGCATTTT.

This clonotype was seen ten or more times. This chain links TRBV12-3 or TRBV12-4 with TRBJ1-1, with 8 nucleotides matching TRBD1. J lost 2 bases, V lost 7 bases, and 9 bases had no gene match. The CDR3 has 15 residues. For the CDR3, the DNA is TGTGCCAGCACCACCTTCGGACAGGGCAACACTGAAGCTTTCTTT. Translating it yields CASTTFGQGNTEAFF.

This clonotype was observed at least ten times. The CDR3 loop is CASSLLQNSYEQYF. CDR3 nucleotide sequence: TGCGCCAGCAGCTTGTTGCAGAACTCCTACGAGCAGTACTTC. The J gene is TRBJ2-7, the V gene TRBV5-1, with D hard to call. With 1 base removed from V and 0 bases from J, the gap between germline ends came to 8 bases. This CDR3 comprises 14 residues. Germline values: CDR1 SGHRS, CDR2 YFSETQ. Filled out from reference TRBV5-1 and TRBJ2-7, the complete variable domain reads KAGVTQTPRYLIKTRGQQVTLSCSPISGHRSVSWYQQTPGQGLQFLFEYFSETQRNKGNFPGRFSGRQFSNSRSEMNVSTLELGDSALYLCASSLLQNSYEQYFGPGTRLTVT.

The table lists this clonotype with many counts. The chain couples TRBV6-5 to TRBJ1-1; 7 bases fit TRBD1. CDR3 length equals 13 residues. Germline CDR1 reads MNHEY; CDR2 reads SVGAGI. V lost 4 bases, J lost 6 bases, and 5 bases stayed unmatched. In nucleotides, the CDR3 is TGTGCCAGCAGTTCACAGGGGTTCCCTGAAGCTTTCTTT. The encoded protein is CASSSQGFPEAFF.

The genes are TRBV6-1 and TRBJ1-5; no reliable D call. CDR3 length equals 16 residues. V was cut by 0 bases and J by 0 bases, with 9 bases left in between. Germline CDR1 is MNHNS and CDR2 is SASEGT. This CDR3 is CASSEAWGASNQPQHF. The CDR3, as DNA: TGTGCCAGCAGTGAAGCGTGGGGTGCTAGCAATCAGCCCCAGCATTTT.

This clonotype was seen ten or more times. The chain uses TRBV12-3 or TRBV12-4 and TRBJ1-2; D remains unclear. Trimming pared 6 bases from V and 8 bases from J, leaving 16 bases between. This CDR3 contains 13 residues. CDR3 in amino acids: CASSPDPNGGYTF. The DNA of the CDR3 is TGTGCCAGCAGCCCAGACCCGAATGGAGGCTACACCTTC.

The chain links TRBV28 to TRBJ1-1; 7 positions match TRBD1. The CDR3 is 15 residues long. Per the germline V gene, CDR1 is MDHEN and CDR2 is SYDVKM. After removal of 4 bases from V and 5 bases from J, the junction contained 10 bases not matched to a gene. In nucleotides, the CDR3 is TGTGCCAGCAGTTCCGGACAGGCAGGACGTACTGAAGCTTTCTTT. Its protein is CASSSGQAGRTEAFF.

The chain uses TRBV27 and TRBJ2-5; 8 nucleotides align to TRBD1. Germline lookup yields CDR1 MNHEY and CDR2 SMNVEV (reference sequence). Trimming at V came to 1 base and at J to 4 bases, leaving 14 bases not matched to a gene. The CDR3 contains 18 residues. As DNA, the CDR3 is TGTGCCAGCAGTTTATACTGGGACGGGCAGGGGGCGAGAGAGACCCAGTACTTC. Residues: CASSLYWDGQGARETQYF.

The CDR3 loop is CASSFQQGNRDEQYF. CDR3 nucleotides: TGTGCCAGCAGTTTCCAACAGGGGAATAGGGACGAGCAGTACTTC. The rearrangement links TRBV28 to TRBJ2-7; 7 bases agree with TRBD1. Germline loops: CDR1 MDHEN, CDR2 SYDVKM. The CDR3 loop spans 15 amino acids. V shed 3 bases, J shed 5 bases, and the junction held 10 bases outside the gene matches.

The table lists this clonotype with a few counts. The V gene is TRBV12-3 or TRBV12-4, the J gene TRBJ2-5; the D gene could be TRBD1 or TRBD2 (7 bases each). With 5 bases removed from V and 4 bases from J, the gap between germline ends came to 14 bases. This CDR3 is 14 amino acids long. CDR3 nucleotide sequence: TGTGCCAGCAGTCCATCCAGGGGGGGAGAGACCCAGTACTTC. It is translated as CASSPSRGGETQYF.

CDR3 nucleotide sequence: TGTGCCAGCTCACCAATGGGGGGGGGCAATCAGCCCCAGCATTTT. This sequence encodes CASSPMGGGNQPQHF. J is TRBJ1-5 and V is TRBV18; D might be TRBD1 (5 bases). From germline, CDR1 is KGHSH and CDR2 LQKENI. This CDR3 spans 15 amino acids. V was trimmed by 2 bases and J by 2 bases, leaving 10 bases between them.

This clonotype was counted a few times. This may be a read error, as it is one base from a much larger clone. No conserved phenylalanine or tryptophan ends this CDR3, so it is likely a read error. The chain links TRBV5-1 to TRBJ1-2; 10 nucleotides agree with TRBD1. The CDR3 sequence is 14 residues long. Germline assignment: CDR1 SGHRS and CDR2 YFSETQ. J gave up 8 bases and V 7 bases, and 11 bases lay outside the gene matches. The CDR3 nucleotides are TGCGCCAGCGGGATGACAGGGGGCGAAAGCGGCTACACCATC. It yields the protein CASGMTGGESGYTI.

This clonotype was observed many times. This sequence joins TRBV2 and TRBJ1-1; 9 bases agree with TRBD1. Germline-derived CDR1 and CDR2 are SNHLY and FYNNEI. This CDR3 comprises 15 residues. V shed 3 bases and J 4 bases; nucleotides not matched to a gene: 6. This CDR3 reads CASSEEYRGLTEAFF. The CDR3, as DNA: TGTGCCAGCAGTGAGGAGTACAGGGGGCTCACTGAAGCTTTCTTT.

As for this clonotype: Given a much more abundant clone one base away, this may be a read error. The DNA for the CDR3 is TGTGCCAGCAGCTTCCGGGACAGCGAGGGCTACACCTTC. It specifies CASSFRDSEGYTF. This sequence joins TRBV12-3 or TRBV12-4 and TRBJ1-2; 7 bases fit TRBD1. CDR3 length equals 13 residues. J lost 8 bases, V lost 6 bases, and 9 bases had no gene match.

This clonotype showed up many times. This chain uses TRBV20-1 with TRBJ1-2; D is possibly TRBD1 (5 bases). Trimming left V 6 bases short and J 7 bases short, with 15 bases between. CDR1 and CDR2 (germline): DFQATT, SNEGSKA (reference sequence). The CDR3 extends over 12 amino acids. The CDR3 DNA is TGCAGTGCGGGGGAGGGAGTATTTGGCTACACCTTC. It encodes CSAGEGVFGYTF.

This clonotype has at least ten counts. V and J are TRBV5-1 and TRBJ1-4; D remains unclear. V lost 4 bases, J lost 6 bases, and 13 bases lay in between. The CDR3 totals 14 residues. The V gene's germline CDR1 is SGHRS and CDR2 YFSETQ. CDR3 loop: CASSQIATHEKLFF. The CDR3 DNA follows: TGCGCCAGCAGCCAGATAGCGACCCATGAAAAACTGTTTTTT.

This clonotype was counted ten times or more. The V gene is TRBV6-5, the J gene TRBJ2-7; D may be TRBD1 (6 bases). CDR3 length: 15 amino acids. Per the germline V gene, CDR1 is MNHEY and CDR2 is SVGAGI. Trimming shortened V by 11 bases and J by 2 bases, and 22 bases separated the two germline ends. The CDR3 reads CASPCGGRRTYEQYF. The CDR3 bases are TGTGCCTCGCCTTGTGGGGGCCGGCGGACCTACGAGCAGTACTTC.

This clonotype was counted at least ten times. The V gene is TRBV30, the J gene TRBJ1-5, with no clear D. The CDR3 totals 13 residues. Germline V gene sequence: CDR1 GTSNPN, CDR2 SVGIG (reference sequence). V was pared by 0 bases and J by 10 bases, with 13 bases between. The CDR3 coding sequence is TGTGCCTGGAGTGTACGGGCAAAGGGACCCCAGCATTTT. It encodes CAWSVRAKGPQHF.

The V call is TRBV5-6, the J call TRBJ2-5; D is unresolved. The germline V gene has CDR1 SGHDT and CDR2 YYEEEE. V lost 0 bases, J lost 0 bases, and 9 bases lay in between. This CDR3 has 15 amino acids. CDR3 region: CASSLAIVYQETQYF. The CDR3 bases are TGTGCCAGCAGCTTGGCAATCGTGTACCAAGAGACCCAGTACTTC.

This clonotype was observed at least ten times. The CDR3 sequence is CASSFQGFHTEAFF. The CDR3 DNA follows: TGTGCCAGCAGCTTCCAGGGATTTCACACTGAAGCTTTCTTT. The rearrangement links TRBV5-6 to TRBJ1-1; weak D call: TRBD1 (5 bases). V gave up 2 bases and J gave up 3 bases, with 11 bases separating them. From germline, CDR1 is SGHDT and CDR2 YYEEEE. This CDR3 region has 14 residues.